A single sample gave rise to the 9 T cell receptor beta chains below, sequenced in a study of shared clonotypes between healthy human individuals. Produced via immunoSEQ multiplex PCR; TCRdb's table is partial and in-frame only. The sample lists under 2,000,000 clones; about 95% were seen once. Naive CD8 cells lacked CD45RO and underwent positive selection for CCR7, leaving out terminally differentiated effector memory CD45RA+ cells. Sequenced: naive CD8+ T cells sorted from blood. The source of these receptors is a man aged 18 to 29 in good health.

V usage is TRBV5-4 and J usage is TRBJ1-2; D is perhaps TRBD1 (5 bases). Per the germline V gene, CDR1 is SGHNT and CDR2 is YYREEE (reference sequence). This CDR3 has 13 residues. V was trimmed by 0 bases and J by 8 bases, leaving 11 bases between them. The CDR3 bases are TGTGCCAGCAGCTTGGCCGGGGACGGAGGCTACACCTTC. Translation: CASSLAGDGGYTF.

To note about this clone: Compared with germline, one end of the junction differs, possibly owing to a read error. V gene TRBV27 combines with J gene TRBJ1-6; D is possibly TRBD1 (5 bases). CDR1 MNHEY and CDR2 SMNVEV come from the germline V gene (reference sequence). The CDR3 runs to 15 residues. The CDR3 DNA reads TGTGCCAGCAGCTTATTAATGGGGCCGGATTCACCCCTCCACTTT. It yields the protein CASSLLMGPDSPLHF.

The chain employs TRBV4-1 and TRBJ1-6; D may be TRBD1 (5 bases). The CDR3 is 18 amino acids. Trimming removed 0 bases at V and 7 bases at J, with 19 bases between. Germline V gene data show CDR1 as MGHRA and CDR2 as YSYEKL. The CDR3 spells CASSQDRGEGIGNSPLHF. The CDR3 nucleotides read TGCGCCAGCAGCCAAGATAGGGGAGAAGGAATTGGGAATTCACCCCTCCACTTT.

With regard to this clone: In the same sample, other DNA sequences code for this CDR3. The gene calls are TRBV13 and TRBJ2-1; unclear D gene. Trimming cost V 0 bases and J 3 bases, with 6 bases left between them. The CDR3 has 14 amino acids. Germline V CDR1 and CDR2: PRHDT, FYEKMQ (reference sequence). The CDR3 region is CASSLGPSYNEQFF. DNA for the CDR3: TGTGCCAGCAGCTTAGGTCCTAGCTACAATGAGCAGTTCTTC. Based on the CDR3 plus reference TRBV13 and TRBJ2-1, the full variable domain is AAGVIQSPRHLIKEKRETATLKCYPIPRHDTVYWYQQGPGQDPQFLISFYEKMQSDKGSIPDRFSAQQFSDYHSELNMSSLELGDSALYFCASSLGPSYNEQFFGPGTRLTVL.

The CDR3 nucleotides are TGTGCCAGCAGCTTGTATGTACAGGGCATAAACACCGGGGAGCTGTTTTTT. This gives the protein CASSLYVQGINTGELFF. J is TRBJ2-2 and V is TRBV5-6; D is perhaps TRBD1 (6 bases). Trimming stripped 1 base from V and 2 bases from J, with 15 bases between. The CDR3 is made up of 17 amino acids. Germline CDR1 reads SGHDT; CDR2 reads YYEEEE.

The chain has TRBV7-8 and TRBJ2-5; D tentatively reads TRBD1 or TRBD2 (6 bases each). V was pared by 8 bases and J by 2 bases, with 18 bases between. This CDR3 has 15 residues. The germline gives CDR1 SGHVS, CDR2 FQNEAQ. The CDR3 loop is CASSGRDTLQETQYF. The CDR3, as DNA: TGTGCCAGCTCGGGGCGGGACACCCTACAAGAGACCCAGTACTTC.

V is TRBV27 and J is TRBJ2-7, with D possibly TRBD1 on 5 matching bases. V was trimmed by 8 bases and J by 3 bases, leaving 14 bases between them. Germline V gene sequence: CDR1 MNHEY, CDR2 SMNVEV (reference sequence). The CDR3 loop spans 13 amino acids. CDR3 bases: TGTGCCAGCGGGGCCGGAGCCCTCTACGAGCAGTACTTC. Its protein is CASGAGALYEQYF.

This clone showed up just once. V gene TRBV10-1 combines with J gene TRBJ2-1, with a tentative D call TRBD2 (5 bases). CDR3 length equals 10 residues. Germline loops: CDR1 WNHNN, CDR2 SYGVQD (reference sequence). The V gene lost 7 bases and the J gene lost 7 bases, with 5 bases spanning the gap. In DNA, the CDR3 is TGCGCCAGCACGGGGAATGAGCAGTTCTTC. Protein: CASTGNEQFF.

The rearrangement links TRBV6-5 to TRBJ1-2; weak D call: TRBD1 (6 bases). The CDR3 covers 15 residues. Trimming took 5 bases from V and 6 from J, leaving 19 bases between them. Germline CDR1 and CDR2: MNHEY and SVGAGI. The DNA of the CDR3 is TGTGCCAGCAGTGCAAACCTTGGACAGTTCCATGGCTACACCTTC. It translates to CASSANLGQFHGYTF.